The T cell receptor beta chain described here comes from a study of cytomegalovirus exposure and HLA in healthy donors. Whole-study context: HLA-typed donors were the source of around 85 million unique TCRs held in an early data release. Findings and limits, study-wide: Later analysis identified a missense DCLRE1C variant that was linked to TCR beta V- and J-gene trimming.

With regard to this clone: As yet, its antigen is unknown.

The PCR had 60 Vbeta and 13 Jbeta primers. Sequencing was performed with immunoSEQ multiplex PCR; in TCRdb, only in-frame clones are kept and a portion is missing. The sample has more than 110,000 clones, about 75% seen once. V was trimmed by 0 bases and J by 8 bases, leaving 11 bases between them. Germline V gene sequence: CDR1 KGHSH, CDR2 LQKENI. CDR3 size: 14 residues. The sample was PBMCs. The receptor's source is a woman under 40 in good health and CMV-seronegative. This rearrangement joins TRBV18 to TRBJ2-4, with TRBD2 as a possible D gene (5 bases). CDR3 protein: CASSPPEARDIQYF. The CDR3, as DNA: TGTGCCAGCTCACCACCGGAGGCTAGGGACATTCAGTACTTC.